These 15 T cell receptor beta chains were all obtained from the same sample, sequenced in a study of PD-1 blockade in mismatch repair-deficient tumors. Profiled with immunoSEQ multiplex PCR; TCRdb holds only in-frame clones, not every one. In the table there are around 10,000 clones, more than 80% of which are singletons. Sequenced here: PBMCs, sampled around 46 weeks after starting pembrolizumab. All receptors derive from an adult with mismatch repair-deficient cancer.

The gene calls are TRBV4-1 and TRBJ1-5; D gene uncertain. The V gene lost 0 bases and the J gene lost 2 bases, with 8 bases spanning the gap. The CDR3 loop spans 15 amino acids. CDR1 MGHRA and CDR2 YSYEKL come from the germline V gene. The CDR3 bases are TGCGCCAGCAGCCAAGATGGAGTTGGCAATCAGCCCCAGCATTTT. As protein: CASSQDGVGNQPQHF.

A few counts support this clone. The chain joins TRBV5-1 to TRBJ2-7, with a weak D call TRBD2 (6 bases). Per germline, CDR1 SGHRS and CDR2 YFSETQ. This CDR3 is 14 amino acids long. Trimming shortened V by 0 bases and J by 6 bases, and 13 bases separated the two germline ends. The CDR3 sequence is CASSLESVGGEQYF. In DNA form, the CDR3 reads TGCGCCAGCAGCTTGGAGTCAGTGGGAGGCGAGCAGTACTTC.

The rearrangement joins TRBV6-6 to TRBJ2-7; D is perhaps TRBD1 (5 bases). Trimming left V 8 bases short and J 2 bases short, with 10 bases between. Germline V gene sequence: CDR1 MNHNY, CDR2 SVGAGI (reference sequence). This CDR3 spans 12 amino acids. The CDR3 region is CASSGQPYEQYF. The CDR3 DNA reads TGTGCCAGCTCAGGGCAACCCTACGAGCAGTACTTC.

The gene calls are TRBV6-6 and TRBJ2-1; 7 nucleotides match TRBD1. CDR1 MNHNY and CDR2 SVGAGI come from the germline V gene (reference sequence). The CDR3 length is 15 residues. The ends lost 2 bases at V and 9 bases at J; junction bases unmatched: 10. CDR3 nucleotides: TGTGCCAGCAGTTACAGTACAGGGGAAAGGGGTGAGCAGTTCTTC. It specifies CASSYSTGERGEQFF.

The chain employs TRBV5-4 and TRBJ1-1; 8 bases line up with TRBD1. From germline, CDR1 is SGHNT and CDR2 YYREEE (reference sequence). CDR3 length: 14 residues. J was trimmed by 7 bases and V by 4 bases; bases with no gene match: 9. CDR3 region: CASSTGQGIYEAFF. For the CDR3, the DNA is TGTGCCAGCAGCACCGGACAGGGAATATATGAAGCTTTCTTT.

V and J are TRBV28 and TRBJ2-2, with D perhaps matching TRBD1 (5 bases). Deletions cut 5 bases from V and 6 bases from J, with 16 bases between. This CDR3 comprises 15 residues. Germline V CDR1 and CDR2: MDHEN, SYDVKM. This CDR3 is CASSPGSISAGELFF. DNA for the CDR3: TGTGCCAGCAGTCCAGGGTCGATATCGGCCGGGGAGCTGTTTTTT.

V is TRBV6-5 and J is TRBJ1-6; D is perhaps TRBD1 (5 bases). Trimming pared 4 bases from V and 6 bases from J, leaving 10 bases between. Germline CDR1 reads MNHEY; CDR2 reads SVGAGI. The CDR3 has 14 amino acids. The CDR3 protein is CASSFREGNSPLHF. The DNA of the CDR3 is TGTGCCAGCAGTTTCAGGGAGGGTAATTCACCCCTCCACTTT.

The rearrangement links TRBV6-5 to TRBJ1-1, with D possibly TRBD1 on 6 matching bases. V lost 5 bases to trimming and J lost 5 bases, with 12 bases between them. Germline-derived CDR1 and CDR2 are MNHEY and SVGAGI. The CDR3 spans 13 residues. For the CDR3, the DNA is TGTGCCAGCAGTATAAACAGGGAAACTGAAGCTTTCTTT. This gives the protein CASSINRETEAFF.

CDR3 DNA sequence: TGTGCCAGCAGTGAAGCCTGGACTAGCGGGATGGTGGGGAAAACAGATACGCAGTATTTT. This gives the protein CASSEAWTSGMVGKTDTQYF. V usage is TRBV6-1 and J usage is TRBJ2-3, with 12 bases lining up with TRBD2. CDR1 MNHNS and CDR2 SASEGT come from the germline V gene. V lost 0 bases, J lost 3 bases, and 13 bases stayed unmatched. The CDR3 totals 20 residues.

The rearrangement links TRBV6-6 to TRBJ2-7, with TRBD1 identical over 9 bases. Germline V gene data show CDR1 as MNHNY and CDR2 as SVGAGI (reference sequence). This CDR3 contains 14 residues. V trimming: 6 bases; J trimming: 5 bases; junction bases outside the gene matches: 8. In nucleotides, the CDR3 is TGTGCCAGCAGCAAAGGCGACAGGGGGAACGAGCAGTACTTC. Its protein is CASSKGDRGNEQYF.

V and J are TRBV18 and TRBJ2-7; 8 bases align to TRBD1. The length of the CDR3 is 13 residues. Germline V CDR1 and CDR2: KGHSH, LQKENI. After removal of 5 bases from V and 1 base from J, the junction contained 1 base not matched to a gene. In DNA, the CDR3 is TGTGCCAGCTCAAGGGACAGGTCCTACGAGCAGTACTTC. It yields the protein CASSRDRSYEQYF.

DNA for the CDR3: TGTGCCAGCAGCCCCGCCACAGGGGGCTACTCCTACAATGAGCAGTTCTTC. Translating gives CASSPATGGYSYNEQFF. The chain couples TRBV7-9 to TRBJ2-1; 9 nucleotides match TRBD1. The CDR3 extends over 17 amino acids. V lost 5 bases, J lost 0 bases, and 8 bases stayed unmatched. Germline V lookup: CDR1 SEHNR, CDR2 FQNEAQ (reference sequence). The full variable domain, rest sourced from reference TRBV7-9 and TRBJ2-1, is DTGVSQNPRHKITKRGQNVTFRCDPISEHNRLYWYRQTLGQGPEFLTYFQNEAQLEKSRLLSDRFSAERPKGSFSTLEIQRTEQGDSAMYLCASSPATGGYSYNEQFFGPGTRLTVL.

The V call is TRBV30, the J call TRBJ1-2; tentative D call: TRBD1 (6 bases). CDR3 length: 11 amino acids. Trimming shortened V by 5 bases and J by 8 bases, and 12 bases separated the two germline ends. Germline V CDR1 and CDR2: GTSNPN, SVGIG (reference sequence). CDR3 in amino acids: CAWPGANGYTF. For the CDR3, the DNA is TGTGCCTGGCCAGGGGCGAACGGCTACACCTTC.

V gene TRBV7-9 combines with J gene TRBJ2-1; D not resolved. Trimming cost V 4 bases and J 3 bases, with 4 bases left between them. CDR1 is SEHNR, CDR2 FQNEAQ, per germline (reference sequence). The CDR3 is 12 amino acids. The CDR3 reads CASSYGYNEQFF. Here the CDR3 DNA reads TGTGCCAGCAGCTACGGCTACAATGAGCAGTTCTTC.

This chain joins TRBV28 and TRBJ2-1; 7 bases line up with TRBD1. The CDR3 totals 13 residues. The V and J ends lost 5 bases and 13 bases, in that order; junction bases with no gene match: 11. Looked up from germline, CDR1 is MDHEN and CDR2 is SYDVKM. The CDR3 coding sequence is TGTGCCAGCAGTGTCGCGAGCAGGGGGTTACAGTTCTTC. Amino acids: CASSVASRGLQFF.